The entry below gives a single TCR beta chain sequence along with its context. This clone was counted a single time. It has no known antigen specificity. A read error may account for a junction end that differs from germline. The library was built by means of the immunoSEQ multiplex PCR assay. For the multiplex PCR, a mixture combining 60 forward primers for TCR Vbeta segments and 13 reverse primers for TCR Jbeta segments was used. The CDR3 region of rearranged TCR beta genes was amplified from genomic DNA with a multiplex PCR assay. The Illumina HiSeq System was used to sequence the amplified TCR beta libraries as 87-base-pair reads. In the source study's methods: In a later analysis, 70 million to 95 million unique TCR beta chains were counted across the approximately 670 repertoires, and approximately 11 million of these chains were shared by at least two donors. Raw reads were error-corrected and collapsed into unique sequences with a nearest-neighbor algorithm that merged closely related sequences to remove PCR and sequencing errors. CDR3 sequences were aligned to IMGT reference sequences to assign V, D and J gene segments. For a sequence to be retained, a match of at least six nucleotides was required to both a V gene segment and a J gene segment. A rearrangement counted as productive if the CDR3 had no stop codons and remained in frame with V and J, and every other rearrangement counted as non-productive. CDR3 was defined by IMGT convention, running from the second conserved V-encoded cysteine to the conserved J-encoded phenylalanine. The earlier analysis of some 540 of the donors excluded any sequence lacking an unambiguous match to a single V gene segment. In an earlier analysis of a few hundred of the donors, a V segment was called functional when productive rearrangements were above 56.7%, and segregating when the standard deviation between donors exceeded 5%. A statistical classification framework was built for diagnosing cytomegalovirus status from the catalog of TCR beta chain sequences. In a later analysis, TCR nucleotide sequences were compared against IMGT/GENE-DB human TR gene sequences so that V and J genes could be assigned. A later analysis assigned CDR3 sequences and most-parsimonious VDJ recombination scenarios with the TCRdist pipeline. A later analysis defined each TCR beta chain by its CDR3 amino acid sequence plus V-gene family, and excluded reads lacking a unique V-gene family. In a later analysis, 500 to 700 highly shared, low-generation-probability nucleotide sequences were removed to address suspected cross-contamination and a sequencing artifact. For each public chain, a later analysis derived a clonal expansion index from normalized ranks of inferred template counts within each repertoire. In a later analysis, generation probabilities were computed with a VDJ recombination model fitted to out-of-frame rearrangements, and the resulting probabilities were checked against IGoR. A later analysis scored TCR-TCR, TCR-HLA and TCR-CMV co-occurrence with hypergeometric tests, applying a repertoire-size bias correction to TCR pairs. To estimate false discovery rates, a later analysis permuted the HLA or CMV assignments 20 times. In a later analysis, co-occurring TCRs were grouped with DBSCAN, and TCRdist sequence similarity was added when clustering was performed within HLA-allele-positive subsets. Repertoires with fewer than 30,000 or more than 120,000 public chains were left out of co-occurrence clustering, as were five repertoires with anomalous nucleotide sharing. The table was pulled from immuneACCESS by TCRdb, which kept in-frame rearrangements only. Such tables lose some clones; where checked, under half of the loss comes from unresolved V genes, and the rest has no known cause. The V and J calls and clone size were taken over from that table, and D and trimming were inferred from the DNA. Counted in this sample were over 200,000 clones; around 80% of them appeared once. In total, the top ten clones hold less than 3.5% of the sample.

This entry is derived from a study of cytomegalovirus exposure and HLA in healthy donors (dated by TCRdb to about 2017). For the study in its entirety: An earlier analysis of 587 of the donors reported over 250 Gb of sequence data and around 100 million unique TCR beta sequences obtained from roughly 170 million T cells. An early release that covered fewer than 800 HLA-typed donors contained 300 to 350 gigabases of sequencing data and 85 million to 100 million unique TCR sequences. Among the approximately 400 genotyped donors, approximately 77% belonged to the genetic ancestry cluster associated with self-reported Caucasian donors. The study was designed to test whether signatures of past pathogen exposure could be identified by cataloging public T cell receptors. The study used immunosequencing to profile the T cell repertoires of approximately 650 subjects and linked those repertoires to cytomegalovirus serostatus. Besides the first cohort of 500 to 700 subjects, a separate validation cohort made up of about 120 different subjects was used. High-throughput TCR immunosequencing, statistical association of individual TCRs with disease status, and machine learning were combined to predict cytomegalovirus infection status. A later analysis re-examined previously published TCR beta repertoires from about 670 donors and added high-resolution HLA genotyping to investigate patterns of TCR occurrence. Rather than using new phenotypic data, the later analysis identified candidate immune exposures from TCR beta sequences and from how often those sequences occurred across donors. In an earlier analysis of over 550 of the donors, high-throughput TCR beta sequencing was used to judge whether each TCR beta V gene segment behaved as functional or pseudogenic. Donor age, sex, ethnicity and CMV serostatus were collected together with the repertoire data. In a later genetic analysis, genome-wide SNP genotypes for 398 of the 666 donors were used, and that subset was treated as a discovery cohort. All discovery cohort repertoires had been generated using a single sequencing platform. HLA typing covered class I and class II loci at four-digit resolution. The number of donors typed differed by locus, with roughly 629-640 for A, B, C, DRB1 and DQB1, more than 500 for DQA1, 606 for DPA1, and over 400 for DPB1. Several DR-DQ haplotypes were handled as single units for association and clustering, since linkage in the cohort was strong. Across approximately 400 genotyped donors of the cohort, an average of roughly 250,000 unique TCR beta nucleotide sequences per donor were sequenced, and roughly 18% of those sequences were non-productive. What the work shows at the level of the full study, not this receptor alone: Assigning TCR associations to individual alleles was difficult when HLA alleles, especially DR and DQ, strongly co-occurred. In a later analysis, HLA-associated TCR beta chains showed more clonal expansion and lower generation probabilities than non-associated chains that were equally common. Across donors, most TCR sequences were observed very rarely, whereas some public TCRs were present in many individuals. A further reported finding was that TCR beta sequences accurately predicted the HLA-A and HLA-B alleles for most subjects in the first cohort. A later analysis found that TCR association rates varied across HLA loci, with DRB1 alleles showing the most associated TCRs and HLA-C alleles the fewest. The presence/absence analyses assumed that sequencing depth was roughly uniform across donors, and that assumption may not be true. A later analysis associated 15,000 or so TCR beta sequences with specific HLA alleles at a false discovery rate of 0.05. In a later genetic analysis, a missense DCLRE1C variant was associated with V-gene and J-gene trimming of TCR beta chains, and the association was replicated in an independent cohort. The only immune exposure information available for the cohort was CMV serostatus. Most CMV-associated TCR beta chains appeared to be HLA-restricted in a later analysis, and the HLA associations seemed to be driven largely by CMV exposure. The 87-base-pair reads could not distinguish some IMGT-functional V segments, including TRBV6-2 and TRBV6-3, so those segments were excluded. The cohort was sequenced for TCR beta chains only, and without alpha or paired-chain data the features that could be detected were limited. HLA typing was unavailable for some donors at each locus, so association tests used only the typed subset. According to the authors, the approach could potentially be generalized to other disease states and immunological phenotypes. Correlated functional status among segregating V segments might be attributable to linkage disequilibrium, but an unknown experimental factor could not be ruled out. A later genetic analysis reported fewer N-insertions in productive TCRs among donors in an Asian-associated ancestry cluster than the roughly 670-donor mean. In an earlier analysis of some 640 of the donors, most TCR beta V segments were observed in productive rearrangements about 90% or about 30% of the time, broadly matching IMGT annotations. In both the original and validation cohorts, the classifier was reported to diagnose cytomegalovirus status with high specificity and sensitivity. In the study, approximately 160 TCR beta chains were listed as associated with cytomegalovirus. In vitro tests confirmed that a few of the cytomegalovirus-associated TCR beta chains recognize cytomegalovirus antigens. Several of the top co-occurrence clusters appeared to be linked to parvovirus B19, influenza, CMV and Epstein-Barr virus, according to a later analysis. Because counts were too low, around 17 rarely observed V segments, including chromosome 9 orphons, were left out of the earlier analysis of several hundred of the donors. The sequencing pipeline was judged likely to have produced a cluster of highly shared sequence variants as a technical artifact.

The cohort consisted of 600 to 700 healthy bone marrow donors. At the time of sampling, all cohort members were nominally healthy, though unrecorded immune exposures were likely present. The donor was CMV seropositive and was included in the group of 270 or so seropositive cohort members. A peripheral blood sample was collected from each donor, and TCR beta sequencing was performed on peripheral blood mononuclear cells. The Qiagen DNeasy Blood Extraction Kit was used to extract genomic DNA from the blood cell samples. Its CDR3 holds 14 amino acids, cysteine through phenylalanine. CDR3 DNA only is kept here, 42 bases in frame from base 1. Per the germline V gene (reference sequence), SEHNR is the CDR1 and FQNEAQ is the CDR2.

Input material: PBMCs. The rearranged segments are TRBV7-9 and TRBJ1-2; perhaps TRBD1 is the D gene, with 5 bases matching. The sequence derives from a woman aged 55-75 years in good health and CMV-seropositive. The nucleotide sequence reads TGTTCCAGCAGCTTGGCGGGGGGTAACTATGGCTACACCTTC. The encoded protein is CSSSLAGGNYGYTF.